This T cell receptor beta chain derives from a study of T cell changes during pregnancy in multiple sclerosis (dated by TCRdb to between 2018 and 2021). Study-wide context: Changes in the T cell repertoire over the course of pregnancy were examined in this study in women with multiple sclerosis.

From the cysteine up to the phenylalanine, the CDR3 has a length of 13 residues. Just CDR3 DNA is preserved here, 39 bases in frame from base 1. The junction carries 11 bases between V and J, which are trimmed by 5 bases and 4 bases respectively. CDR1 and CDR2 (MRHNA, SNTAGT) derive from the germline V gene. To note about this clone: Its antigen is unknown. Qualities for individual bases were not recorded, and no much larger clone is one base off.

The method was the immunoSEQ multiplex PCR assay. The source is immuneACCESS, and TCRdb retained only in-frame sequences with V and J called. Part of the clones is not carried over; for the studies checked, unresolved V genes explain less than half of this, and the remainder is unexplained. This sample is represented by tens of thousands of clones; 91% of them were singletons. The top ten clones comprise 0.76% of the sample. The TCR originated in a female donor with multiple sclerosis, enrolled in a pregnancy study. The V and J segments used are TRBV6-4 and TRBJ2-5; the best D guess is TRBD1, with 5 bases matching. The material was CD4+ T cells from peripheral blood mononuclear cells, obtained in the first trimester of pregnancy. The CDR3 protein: CASSSQRGETQYF. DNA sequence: TGTGCCAGCAGTAGTCAAAGGGGAGAGACCCAGTACTTC.